This T cell receptor beta chain was documented in a study of regulatory T cells in long-lasting Graves disease. Overall study: Those Graves' patients who were newly diagnosed had been on antithyroid drugs under 3 months.

This CDR3 contains 16 residues. Time point reported: newly diagnosed GD, antithyroid drugs for less than 3 months. Extracted PBMC RNA gave rise to the TCR library. The table lists this clonotype with a few counts. Relative to the germline gene, one junction end is altered; a read error may explain this. Construction of TCR beta libraries relied on iRepertoire HTBI primers and on Arm-PCR targeting CDR3 regions. In the authors' methods: Across samples, 60 or so TRBV and roughly 13 TRBJ segments were found. Via MiXCR, TCRdb re-called the multiplex PCR reads, giving one row per CDR3 protein. In this record, the V and J calls reflect TCRdb's handling and not the investigators' own analysis. The data hold a few hundred thousand distinct CDR3 sequences, with 10% to 15% observed a single time. The same specimen was also included in a second study, on T cells in Graves' hyperthyroidism and ophthalmopathy.

The origin of this receptor is a woman aged 18-29 years with Graves disease. Sequenced material: peripheral blood mononuclear cells (PBMCs), taken at new diagnosis, from a patient treated with antithyroid drugs. V usage is TRBV12-3 or TRBV12-4 and J usage is TRBJ1-2, with D unclear. The CDR3 DNA reads as TGTGCCGGCAGTCCAACCCGCTGGGGAGTCAGATATGGCTACACCTTC. It yields the protein CAGSPTRWGVRYGYTF.